This T cell receptor (beta chain) was obtained from a study of neurological immune-mediated disorders. Points from the study as a whole: Patients with HTLV-1-associated myelopathy had the highest level of TCR clonal expansion, whereas patients with multiple sclerosis had the lowest level, falling beneath the level found in healthy controls.

From 15-18 subjects, each sequencing run yielded over 180 million TCR-beta sequences. From the 5' RACE reads, TCRdb called clonotypes with MiXCR, one entry per CDR3 protein. The sample holds more than 95,000 distinct CDR3 sequences, about a tenth seen once. As for time point: longitudinal time-point 3. This clonotype was observed at least ten times. Its specificity is not known. CDR1 and CDR2 from the germline V gene are KGHSH and LQKENI. The CDR3 covers 16 residues. V shed 3 bases and J shed 3 bases, with 17 bases lying between them. Sample: PBMCs. This receptor was obtained from a female donor with HTLV-1-associated myelopathy (HAM/TSP). V usage is TRBV18 and J usage is TRBJ2-5, with D perhaps TRBD2 (5 bases). The CDR3 DNA reads as TGTGCCAGCTCACCTAACGTCGGCCCGGGGAAAGAGACCCAGTACTTC. Amino acids: CASSPNVGPGKETQYF.